This section outlines one T cell receptor beta chain sequence together with its context. This clone has only a few counts. It lacks a known antigen. No much larger clone exists at a distance of one base, and base qualities are not known. CDR1 and CDR2 (SGHVS, FNYEAQ) derive from the germline V gene. The CDR3 runs 15 amino acids, cysteine and phenylalanine included. Kept here is only the CDR3 DNA, which spans 45 bases and is read in frame from base 1. The junction shows trimming of 5 bases on V and 2 bases on J, and the gene matches do not reach 5 bases of it. Collaborating institutions collected whole blood in K2EDTA tubes following their own protocols. Collaborator samples were shipped for TCRbeta analysis as frozen whole blood, isolated PBMCs, or DNA extracted from either sample type. This sample is part of a study of blood T cell repertoires in COVID-19 (dated by TCRdb to about 2020). Describing the broader study: Collaborator samples came from the United States, Italy and Spain and covered acute and convalescent phases of COVID-19. The prospective study material was composed of cDNA or gDNA derived from T cells, B-cell-depleted T cells, or PBMCs. Subjects who had been exposed to COVID-19, were actively infected with it, or had recovered from it provided the deeply sampled blood TCRbeta repertoires that made up the dataset. The repertoires were released in a freely available public database intended as a resource for research on the immune response to SARS-CoV-2. The samples were drawn from two sources: the first 160 participants of the ongoing ImmuneRACE study, and fewer than 1,500 subjects contributed by 6 global collaborators. Nearly every sample came with metadata listing a de-identified subject ID, COVID-19 status, age in years and sex. Where HLA class I and class II types were available, the types were taken from metadata supplied by the sample provider, not from assay-based typing. Results the study describes overall, beyond this receptor: The quantity of clinical and demographic metadata differed by source and by participant and was supplied without curation.

The immunoSEQ Assay, a bias-controlled multiplex PCR, was used to amplify TCRbeta CDR3 regions from genomic DNA. Per the original workflow: Within the assay, amplification of reference gene primers was used to estimate how many nucleated cells each sample contained. Sequence reads were collapsed and filtered to measure the absolute abundance of every unique TCRbeta CDR3 rearrangement. For each sample, productive Simpson clonality was calculated as the square root of Simpson's diversity index over productive rearrangements. In TCRdb, the immuneACCESS table is reduced to in-frame sequences with V and J assigned. These tables do not hold every clone; where another copy was compared, an unresolved V gene accounts for under half, and the others remain unexplained. That table is the source of V, J and clone size, and D and trimming were worked out from the DNA. The sample contains about 75,000 clones, roughly 88% of them found a single time. In total, the top ten clones hold around 20% of the sample.

This receptor was identified in a woman between 45 and 60 years old with acute or convalescent COVID-19. Sequenced material: peripheral blood. The chain was built from TRBV7-6 and TRBJ2-7; 11 junctional bases match TRBD1. The CDR3 reads as follows: CASSARTGGTYEQYF. The DNA sequence is as follows: TGTGCCAGCAGCGCGAGGACAGGGGGCACCTACGAGCAGTACTTC.